This T cell receptor (beta chain) was identified in a study of human T cells and chemical hapten exposure. Turning to the study itself: Minor pooled library volume differences mainly drove per-sample TCR yield variation.

Time point here: healthy volunteer bleed at 6 weeks. Total RNA was isolated from unfractionated whole blood. CDR1 is SGHTA and CDR2 is FQGNSA in the germline V gene. The CDR3 spans 11 residues. V was pared by 5 bases and J by 4 bases, with 2 bases between. The table lists this clonotype with many counts. TCRdb independently ran MiXCR on the RACE reads; one entry per CDR3 protein. The data show about 77,000 distinct CDR3 sequences, 8.6% seen once. V usage is TRBV7-2 and J usage is TRBJ1-4; D gene uncertain. Input material: whole blood. This TCR was sampled from a female donor in good health. Some clones in this sample may be carry-over from other donors' samples. For the CDR3, the DNA is TGTGCCAGCAGCCTTAATGAAAAACTGTTTTTT. Translated, it gives CASSLNEKLFF.